These T cell receptor beta chains were read from a single sample in a study of blood T cell repertoires in COVID-19. Assay: immunoSEQ multiplex PCR; the TCRdb copy retains only in-frame clones and omits some. The sample has some 70,000 clones, approximately 83% seen once. Sequencing was carried out using peripheral blood. The source of these receptors is a man older than 75 with acute or convalescent COVID-19. Each CDR3 is given with its conserved first and last residue. Fields, in order: V gene, J gene, clone size, D gene, CDR3 protein, CDR3 DNA. D genes are given only for firm matches. The size of a clone is reported for some rows only, either as once, few or many, or as a class for expanded clones.

>TRBV10-3|TRBJ1-2|-|-
CAITPTGNYGYTF
TGTGCCATCACTCCCACAGGGAACTATGGCTACACCTTC
>TRBV10-3|TRBJ2-1|-|TRBD1
CAIRRGQGYNEQFF
TGTGCCATCAGGAGGGGACAGGGATACAATGAGCAGTTCTTC
>TRBV7-2|TRBJ1-3|-|-
CASSWGGVSGNTIYF
TGTGCCAGCAGCTGGGGGGGTGTCTCTGGAAACACCATATATTTT
>TRBV28|TRBJ1-5|-|-
CASGPLGQPQHF
TGTGCCAGCGGCCCCCTAGGTCAGCCCCAGCATTTT
>TRBV18|TRBJ1-2|-|TRBD1
CASSLGQGGYTF
TGTGCCAGCTCACTTGGACAGGGTGGCTACACCTTC
>TRBV11-3|TRBJ1-1|few|TRBD1
CASRKTGETEAFF
TGTGCCAGCAGGAAGACAGGGGAAACTGAAGCTTTCTTT
>TRBV5-6|TRBJ1-5|-|-
CASSLGQGRNQPQHF
TGTGCCAGCAGCCTGGGACAAGGCCGCAATCAGCCCCAGCATTTT
>TRBV9|TRBJ1-3|-|TRBD1
CASSVAIQGAGNTIYF
TGTGCCAGCAGCGTCGCGATCCAGGGGGCTGGAAACACCATATATTTT
>TRBV7-2|TRBJ2-3|-|TRBD2
CASSRSGTTSTDTQYF
TGTGCCAGCAGCCGTAGCGGGACCACTAGCACAGATACGCAGTATTTT
>TRBV2|TRBJ1-1|-|-
CASSRENTEAFF
TGTGCCAGCAGCAGGGAGAACACTGAAGCTTTCTTT
>TRBV6-5|TRBJ1-4|few|-
CATKRREAREKLFF
TGTGCCACCAAGCGGAGGGAAGCGAGGGAAAAACTGTTTTTT
>TRBV24-1|TRBJ2-1|-|TRBD2
CATSEASGRGYNEQFF
TGTGCCACCAGTGAGGCTAGCGGGAGGGGCTACAATGAGCAGTTCTTC
>TRBV19|TRBJ2-1|-|-
CASSPGGGRYNEQFF
TGTGCCAGTAGCCCTGGTGGAGGGCGCTACAATGAGCAGTTCTTC
>TRBV10-3|TRBJ1-2|-|-
CAISDPKRGVRDYGYTF
TGTGCCATCAGTGACCCTAAACGGGGGGTGCGGGACTATGGCTACACCTTC
>TRBV5-4|TRBJ1-3|-|-
CASSPDIYGNTIYF
TGTGCCAGCAGCCCCGACATTTACGGAAACACCATATATTTT
>TRBV3-1/TRBV3-2|TRBJ2-3|-|-
CASSHHGSRLERRTDTQYF
TGTGCCAGCAGCCACCACGGGTCCCGCCTAGAACGACGCACAGATACGCAGTATTTT
>TRBV11-1|TRBJ1-1|-|TRBD1
CASSDRTGGTEAFF
TGTGCCAGCAGCGACAGGACAGGGGGCACTGAAGCTTTCTTT
>TRBV4-1|TRBJ1-1|-|TRBD1
CASSGGQMNTEAFF
TGCGCCAGCAGCGGGGGACAGATGAACACTGAAGCTTTCTTT
>TRBV28|TRBJ1-1|-|-
CASSLPDMNTEAFF
TGTGCCAGCAGTTTGCCAGACATGAACACTGAAGCTTTCTTT
>TRBV5-1|TRBJ2-7|-|TRBD2
CASSLASGNHEQYF
TGCGCCAGCAGCTTGGCTAGCGGGAACCACGAGCAGTACTTC
>TRBV30|TRBJ1-2|few|TRBD1
CAWSWAGGGYTF
TGTGCCTGGAGTTGGGCAGGGGGTGGCTACACCTTC
>TRBV2|TRBJ1-1|-|-
CASRVLHQGTEAFF
TGTGCCAGCAGGGTCCTACACCAGGGCACTGAAGCTTTCTTT
>TRBV5-1|TRBJ2-1|-|TRBD1
CASSRDRDHNEQFF
TGCGCCAGCAGCCGCGACAGGGACCACAATGAGCAGTTCTTC
>TRBV19|TRBJ1-5|-|-
CASSMEGLSNQPQHF
TGTGCCAGTAGTATGGAGGGGCTAAGCAATCAGCCCCAGCATTTT
>TRBV7-2|TRBJ2-3|-|-
CASSLYVMFTYSTDTQYF
TGTGCCAGCAGCTTATACGTAATGTTTACCTATAGCACAGATACGCAGTATTTT
>TRBV7-2|TRBJ1-5|-|-
CASSLAARNQPQHF
TGTGCCAGCAGCTTAGCCGCGCGCAATCAGCCCCAGCATTTT
>TRBV9|TRBJ2-7|-|TRBD2
CASSPSGRADEQYF
TGTGCCAGCAGCCCCAGCGGGAGGGCGGACGAGCAGTACTTC
>TRBV27|TRBJ1-6|-|TRBD1
CASSLSEEQGGAQNSPLHF
TGTGCCAGCAGTTTATCGGAGGAGCAAGGGGGCGCGCAGAATTCACCCCTCCACTTT